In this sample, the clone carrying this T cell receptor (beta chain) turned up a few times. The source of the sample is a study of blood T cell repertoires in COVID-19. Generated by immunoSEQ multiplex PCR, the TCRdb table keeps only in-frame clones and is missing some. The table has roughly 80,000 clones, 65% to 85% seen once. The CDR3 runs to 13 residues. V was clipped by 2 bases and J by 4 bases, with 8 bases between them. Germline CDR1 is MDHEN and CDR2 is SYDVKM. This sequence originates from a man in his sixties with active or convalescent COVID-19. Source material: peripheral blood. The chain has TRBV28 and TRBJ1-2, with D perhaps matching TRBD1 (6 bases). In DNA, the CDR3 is TGTGCCAGCAGTTTAAGACAGGCCTATGGCTACACCTTC. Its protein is CASSLRQAYGYTF.